The entry below describes one TCR beta chain. Its antigen is still unknown. Each donor's blood draw was 8.5 to 10 milliliters of peripheral blood. A second roughly 7 to 12 cycle PCR used barcoded and J-beta primers. Each cDNA molecule carried a tag from a template-switch adaptor that contained 12 random nucleotides. Every individual sample yielded 2.5 million or more paired-end reads (each containing CDR3). Each CDR3 protein gets one entry after TCRdb re-called the 5' RACE reads with MiXCR. The sample shows under 1,100,000 distinct CDR3 sequences, almost 25% of them seen only once. These data are taken from a study of blood T cells in healthy people across ages. General observations from the study: Age advanced and TCR beta diversity per million T cells fell, roughly linearly.

Germline V gene sequence: CDR1 SGHVS, CDR2 FQNEAQ. V was shortened by 1 base and J by 4 bases, with 14 bases between the two germline ends. This CDR3 region has 16 residues. These data were likewise used in another study, on T cells of mothers and their children.

Input material: blood. The chain has TRBV7-8 and TRBJ1-3, with no clear D. The clonotype was recovered from a girl aged 2 to 9 in good health. The CDR3 is CASSLEGIGTGNTIYF. The CDR3 bases are TGTGCCAGCAGCTTAGAAGGTATAGGAACCGGAAACACCATATATTTT.